The source of this T cell receptor beta chain is a study of T cell responses to AZD1222 COVID-19 vaccine. TCRdb's copy holds only in-frame clones and misses some; the assay was immunoSEQ multiplex PCR. The sample consists of around 95,000 clones, over 75% of them appearing once. V was pared by 2 bases and J by 7 bases, with 2 bases of the junction left unmatched. The germline gives CDR1 LGHDT, CDR2 YNNKEL (reference sequence). This CDR3 is 14 amino acids long. The chain carries TRBV3-1 (or the pseudogene TRBV3-2) and TRBJ1-6, with 7 bases that match TRBD1. This TCR was sampled from an adult in good health. The material sequenced was peripheral blood, taken on day 0 of MenACWY control vaccination. The CDR3 DNA reads TGTGCCAGCAGCCAACCGACAGGGAATTCACCCCTCCACTTT. Translation: CASSQPTGNSPLHF.